Included here is one T cell receptor beta chain sequence, with context. The record originates from a study of blood T cell repertoires in COVID-19. Study summary: There were acute and convalescent COVID-19 samples, and they came from the United States, Italy and Spain.

Germline V gives CDR1 LNHDA, CDR2 SQIVND (reference sequence). The CDR3 is 15 residues long. Germline trimming cut 7 bases from V and 8 bases from J; bases unmatched to any gene: 13. Authors' methods: Counts of nucleated cells, estimated from reference gene primer amplification, were obtained. Clones were sequenced by immunoSEQ multiplex PCR, and TCRdb holds only the in-frame ones, with some missing. The D gene and trimming were derived from the DNA, and the V and J assignments and clone size from that table. The repertoire holds 97,000 or so clones, with 91% as singletons. The sequence was collected from a man younger than 35 with acute or convalescent COVID-19. The sample consisted of peripheral blood. V is TRBV19 and J is TRBJ1-4; 7 bases map to TRBD1. The CDR3, as DNA: TGTGCCAGTAATACAGGCGGGACAGTGAGGGAAAAACTGTTTTTT. It translates to CASNTGGTVREKLFF.